This is a list of T cell receptor beta chains from one sample in a study of T cells in narcolepsy. Produced via immunoSEQ multiplex PCR; TCRdb's table is partial and in-frame only. The repertoire holds tens of thousands of clones, with around 85% as singletons. The material sequenced was CD45RA- memory CD4+ T cells from PBMCs. All receptors come from a human donor with narcolepsy. Each CDR3 is given with its conserved first and last residue. A D gene is named only where the DNA matches it firmly. Clone sizes are given selectively: once, few, many, or a class where the clone is expanded.

cdr3_nt cdr3_aa v_call clone_size d_call j_call
TGTGCCAGCAGTAGACCGGGGACAGGGAACGAGCAGTACTTC CASSRPGTGNEQYF TRBV11-3 NA TRBD1 TRBJ2-7
TGTGCCAGCAGTGAAAACAGGGGCCCTGAAGCTTTCTTT CASSENRGPEAFF TRBV6-1 NA TRBD1 TRBJ1-1
TGTGCCAGCAGCAACGGGATATGGGGTCTTAGTGAAGCTTTCTTT CASSNGIWGLSEAFF TRBV5-6 NA NA TRBJ1-1
TGTGCCAGCAGCGTAGGAGGGACTAGCGGGATAGATGAGCAGTTCTTC CASSVGGTSGIDEQFF TRBV9 NA TRBD2 TRBJ2-1
TGCGCCAGCAGCTGGGCGCAACTAGACCAAGAGACCCAGTACTTC CASSWAQLDQETQYF TRBV5-1 NA NA TRBJ2-5
TGTGCCAGCAGGGACTCTGATTCCTACGAGCAGTACTTC CASRDSDSYEQYF TRBV21-1 NA NA TRBJ2-7
TGTGCCAGTAGTATTCGGGGGGACACCGGGGAGCTGTTTTTT CASSIRGDTGELFF TRBV19 few TRBD2 TRBJ2-2
TGTGCCAGCAGCGTATGGGGGGACAGACAAGAGACCCAGTACTTC CASSVWGDRQETQYF TRBV9 NA NA TRBJ2-5
TGTGCCAGCAGCCTGGGCCCGGACAGGGGGGTCCACGAGCAGTACTTC CASSLGPDRGVHEQYF TRBV11-3 NA TRBD1 TRBJ2-7
TGTGCCAGCACCCCACACCAGACTAACTATGGCTACACCTTC CASTPHQTNYGYTF TRBV28 NA NA TRBJ1-2
TGCGCCAGCAGCTTGATCCAGGGGGGCGGTGAGCAGTTCTTC CASSLIQGGGEQFF TRBV5-1 NA NA TRBJ2-1
TGTGCCAGTAGTACTCGGACAGTAACCCAAAACATTCAGTACTTC CASSTRTVTQNIQYF TRBV19 NA NA TRBJ2-4
TGTGCCTGGAGTGGACAGGGGCGTACTGAAGCTTTCTTT CAWSGQGRTEAFF TRBV30 NA TRBD1 TRBJ1-1
TGTGCCAGCAGCGCCTCGGCTGGGGCTACCACCAATGAGCAGTTCTTC CASSASAGATTNEQFF TRBV7-9 NA NA TRBJ2-1
TGTGCCTGGAGTCGCAGCACTAGCGGCGAGCAGTACTTC CAWSRSTSGEQYF TRBV30 NA TRBD2 TRBJ2-7
TGCAGCGTTCGTATCCGGGTTGGCCATTACGAGCAGTACTTC CSVRIRVGHYEQYF TRBV29-1 NA NA TRBJ2-7
TGTGCCAGCAGTCAAGACATGACTGGAAACACCATATATTTT CASSQDMTGNTIYF TRBV28 few NA TRBJ1-3
TGTGCCAGCAGCTTGGGGACAGGGGCAGATACGCAGTATTTT CASSLGTGADTQYF TRBV5-4 NA TRBD1 TRBJ2-3
TGTGCCAGCTACTTGAATGAAAAACTGTTTTTT CASYLNEKLFF TRBV28 few NA TRBJ1-4
TGCGCCAGCAGCTTGGCCCTACAGGGGGAAGCTTTCTTT CASSLALQGEAFF TRBV5-1 few TRBD1 TRBJ1-1
TGTGCCAGTACCGCATCGGGACTAGCGGGACGAGGGGAGACCCAGTACTTC CASTASGLAGRGETQYF TRBV19 few TRBD2 TRBJ2-5
TGTGCCAGCAGTTCCGGACAGCCAGGGACCTACGAGCAGTACTTC CASSSGQPGTYEQYF TRBV11-3 NA NA TRBJ2-7